The TCR beta chain under discussion was sequenced for a study of blood T cell repertoires in COVID-19. Across the study: COVID-19 samples from acute and convalescent phases originated in the United States, Italy and Spain.

The V gene's germline CDR1 is WNHNN and CDR2 SYGVQD (reference sequence). Unmatched junction bases numbered 5, after V lost 5 bases and J lost 6 bases. This CDR3 has 14 residues. Method: immunoSEQ multiplex PCR; TCRdb's copy keeps in-frame clones and lacks some. Here the sample spans about 200,000 clones, about three quarters being singletons. The table lists this clone with a count of one. Sequenced material: peripheral blood. The origin of this receptor is a woman in her 70s with acute or convalescent COVID-19. The V gene is TRBV10-1, the J gene TRBJ2-1; 9 bases line up with TRBD1. The CDR3 DNA is TGCGCCAGCAGTACGGGACAGGGAGTCAATGAGCAGTTCTTC. It translates to CASSTGQGVNEQFF.